These T cell receptor beta chains were read from a single sample in a study of shared clonotypes between healthy human individuals. Sequenced by immunoSEQ multiplex PCR; TCRdb stores in-frame clones only, minus some. The data hold about 2.3 million clones, with over 85% observed a single time. The specimen was naive CD4+ T cells from PBMCs. Receptors originate from a man aged 18-30 years in good health. Some clones in this sample may be carry-over from other donors' samples. Both conserved end residues are part of each CDR3. A D gene is named only where the DNA matches it firmly. Only part of the rows carry a size: once, few, many, or a class if the clone is expanded.

abundance: once; j_gene: TRBJ2-7; d_gene: TRBD1; v_gene: TRBV14; CDR3aa: CASSLGQGPYEQYF; CDR3nt: TGTGCCAGCAGCCTCGGACAGGGCCCCTACGAGCAGTACTTC
abundance: once; j_gene: TRBJ2-5; d_gene: .; v_gene: TRBV29-1; CDR3aa: CSVEGSSGMGETQYF; CDR3nt: TGCAGCGTTGAAGGTTCGAGCGGAATGGGAGAGACCCAGTACTTC
abundance: .; j_gene: TRBJ2-7; d_gene: TRBD1; v_gene: TRBV15; CDR3aa: CATSSDRGKYYEQYF; CDR3nt: TGTGCCACCAGCTCGGACAGGGGTAAATACTACGAGCAGTACTTC
abundance: .; j_gene: TRBJ2-7; d_gene: .; v_gene: TRBV5-6; CDR3aa: CASSSTPSHEQYF; CDR3nt: TGTGCCAGCAGCTCAACACCTTCCCACGAGCAGTACTTC
abundance: .; j_gene: TRBJ1-3; d_gene: .; v_gene: TRBV28; CDR3aa: CASSPGHSGNTIYF; CDR3nt: TGTGCCAGCAGTCCCGGACACTCTGGAAACACCATATATTTT
abundance: .; j_gene: TRBJ2-7; d_gene: .; v_gene: TRBV30; CDR3aa: CAWGPGRVPYEQYF; CDR3nt: TGTGCCTGGGGCCCGGGCCGGGTCCCATACGAGCAGTACTTC
abundance: .; j_gene: TRBJ2-3; d_gene: TRBD2; v_gene: TRBV28; CDR3aa: CASSRASGSVDTQYF; CDR3nt: TGTGCCAGCAGTAGGGCTAGCGGGAGCGTGGATACGCAGTATTTT
abundance: .; j_gene: TRBJ2-6; d_gene: TRBD1; v_gene: TRBV29-1; CDR3aa: CSVEAGQGVSTGANVLTF; CDR3nt: TGCAGCGTAGAAGCGGGACAGGGGGTCTCGACCGGGGCCAACGTCCTGACTTTC
abundance: .; j_gene: TRBJ1-5; d_gene: .; v_gene: TRBV27; CDR3aa: CASSGRDQPQHF; CDR3nt: TGTGCCAGCAGTGGGCGGGATCAGCCCCAGCATTTT
abundance: .; j_gene: TRBJ2-7; d_gene: .; v_gene: TRBV7-2; CDR3aa: CASSLMSPRVGYEQYF; CDR3nt: TGTGCCAGCAGCTTAATGAGTCCAAGGGTAGGCTACGAGCAGTACTTC
abundance: .; j_gene: TRBJ1-1; d_gene: .; v_gene: TRBV28; CDR3aa: CASRRKNTEAFF; CDR3nt: TGTGCCAGCAGAAGGAAGAACACTGAAGCTTTCTTT
abundance: .; j_gene: TRBJ1-1; d_gene: .; v_gene: TRBV6-4; CDR3aa: CASSVEQSTEAFF; CDR3nt: TGTGCCAGCAGTGTAGAACAGAGCACTGAAGCTTTCTTT
abundance: .; j_gene: TRBJ2-3; d_gene: .; v_gene: TRBV10-3; CDR3aa: CAISESVTDTQYF; CDR3nt: TGTGCCATCAGTGAGTCGGTTACAGATACGCAGTATTTT
abundance: .; j_gene: TRBJ2-5; d_gene: TRBD1; v_gene: TRBV6-6; CDR3aa: CASGQAPQYF; CDR3nt: TGTGCCAGCGGACAGGCTCCCCAGTACTTC
abundance: .; j_gene: TRBJ1-4; d_gene: .; v_gene: TRBV5-1; CDR3aa: CASSRGSAEEKLFF; CDR3nt: TGCGCCAGCAGCCGAGGGTCGGCGGAAGAAAAACTGTTTTTT
abundance: .; j_gene: TRBJ2-7; d_gene: .; v_gene: TRBV27; CDR3aa: CASSSEPYEQYF; CDR3nt: TGTGCCAGCAGTTCTGAACCTTACGAGCAGTACTTC
abundance: .; j_gene: TRBJ2-7; d_gene: TRBD1; v_gene: TRBV15; CDR3aa: CATSRGELDRGQEQYF; CDR3nt: TGTGCCACCAGCAGAGGGGAGTTGGACAGGGGCCAGGAGCAGTACTTC
abundance: .; j_gene: TRBJ2-1; d_gene: TRBD2; v_gene: TRBV2; CDR3aa: CASSETRERTEQFF; CDR3nt: TGTGCCAGCAGTGAGACGCGGGAGCGGACTGAGCAGTTCTTC
abundance: .; j_gene: TRBJ1-1; d_gene: TRBD1; v_gene: TRBV29-1; CDR3aa: CSGNFRFQGVGTEAFF; CDR3nt: TGCAGCGGCAATTTTCGGTTCCAGGGGGTTGGCACTGAAGCTTTCTTT
abundance: once; j_gene: TRBJ2-1; d_gene: TRBD2; v_gene: TRBV6-4; CDR3aa: CASRTSERYNEQFF; CDR3nt: TGTGCCAGCAGGACTAGCGAACGTTACAATGAGCAGTTCTTC
abundance: .; j_gene: TRBJ1-2; d_gene: .; v_gene: TRBV6-5; CDR3aa: CASSSHSLRVEGYTF; CDR3nt: TGTGCCAGCAGTTCCCATAGCCTACGGGTCGAGGGCTACACCTTC
abundance: .; j_gene: TRBJ1-3; d_gene: .; v_gene: TRBV9; CDR3aa: CASSQIGGSGNTIYF; CDR3nt: TGTGCCAGCAGCCAAATAGGGGGGTCAGGAAACACCATATATTTT
abundance: .; j_gene: TRBJ2-3; d_gene: TRBD1; v_gene: TRBV28; CDR3aa: CASSPYGDRTGQGTQYF; CDR3nt: TGTGCCAGCAGTCCTTATGGGGACAGGACAGGGCAAGGTACGCAGTATTTT
abundance: .; j_gene: TRBJ2-3; d_gene: .; v_gene: TRBV4-3; CDR3aa: CASSQGIGDTQYF; CDR3nt: TGCGCCAGCAGCCAAGGGATTGGAGATACGCAGTATTTT
abundance: .; j_gene: TRBJ2-7; d_gene: .; v_gene: TRBV10-3; CDR3aa: CAISESPGIYEQYF; CDR3nt: TGTGCCATCAGTGAGTCTCCAGGGATCTACGAGCAGTACTTC
abundance: .; j_gene: TRBJ2-2; d_gene: TRBD1; v_gene: TRBV11-3; CDR3aa: CASSPTGVPTGELFF; CDR3nt: TGTGCCAGCAGCCCGACAGGGGTTCCCACCGGGGAGCTGTTTTTT
abundance: once; j_gene: TRBJ2-6; d_gene: TRBD1; v_gene: TRBV4-1; CDR3aa: CASSQLTGEAGANVLTF; CDR3nt: TGCGCCAGCAGCCAGCTGACAGGGGAGGCTGGGGCCAACGTCCTGACTTTC
abundance: .; j_gene: TRBJ2-4; d_gene: .; v_gene: TRBV4-3; CDR3aa: CASSQEPFDIQYF; CDR3nt: TGCGCCAGCAGCCAAGAACCTTTTGACATTCAGTACTTC
abundance: .; j_gene: TRBJ1-1; d_gene: .; v_gene: TRBV28; CDR3aa: CASSPPIGGNTEAFF; CDR3nt: TGTGCCAGCAGCCCTCCCATTGGGGGGAACACTGAAGCTTTCTTT
abundance: .; j_gene: TRBJ2-3; d_gene: .; v_gene: TRBV5-1; CDR3aa: CASSLSGPGTDTQYF; CDR3nt: TGCGCCAGCAGCTTGTCGGGACCCGGCACAGATACGCAGTATTTT
abundance: .; j_gene: TRBJ2-7; d_gene: .; v_gene: TRBV6-1; CDR3aa: CASRVPGDQYEQYF; CDR3nt: TGTGCCAGCAGGGTCCCAGGGGACCAGTACGAGCAGTACTTC
abundance: .; j_gene: TRBJ2-7; d_gene: TRBD1; v_gene: TRBV5-1; CDR3aa: CASSKPTGAHEQYF; CDR3nt: TGCGCCAGCAGCAAACCGACAGGGGCCCACGAGCAGTACTTC
abundance: .; j_gene: TRBJ1-3; d_gene: .; v_gene: TRBV21-1; CDR3aa: CASSKALLRGFTIYF; CDR3nt: TGTGCCAGCAGCAAAGCGCTTTTACGGGGGTTCACCATATATTTT
abundance: .; j_gene: TRBJ2-5; d_gene: .; v_gene: TRBV5-8; CDR3aa: CASSLRGSRGTQYF; CDR3nt: TGTGCCAGCAGCTTGAGAGGGTCTCGCGGGACCCAGTACTTC
abundance: .; j_gene: TRBJ2-3; d_gene: .; v_gene: TRBV19; CDR3aa: CASSADLHLTDTQYF; CDR3nt: TGTGCCAGTAGTGCAGACTTACACCTCACAGATACGCAGTATTTT
abundance: .; j_gene: TRBJ2-5; d_gene: TRBD1; v_gene: TRBV30; CDR3aa: CAWSEDRGLETQYF; CDR3nt: TGTGCCTGGAGTGAGGACAGGGGGCTGGAGACCCAGTACTTC
abundance: once; j_gene: TRBJ2-5; d_gene: .; v_gene: TRBV28; CDR3aa: CASSPIGDPETQYF; CDR3nt: TGTGCCAGCAGTCCCATTGGGGATCCAGAGACCCAGTACTTC
abundance: .; j_gene: TRBJ1-3; d_gene: TRBD1; v_gene: TRBV5-6; CDR3aa: CASSPGTGWTSGNTIYF; CDR3nt: TGTGCCAGCAGCCCCGGGACAGGGTGGACTAGTGGAAACACCATATATTTT
abundance: .; j_gene: TRBJ1-2; d_gene: TRBD1; v_gene: TRBV19; CDR3aa: CASSWFGQDREHGYTF; CDR3nt: TGTGCCAGTAGTTGGTTCGGACAGGACAGGGAACACGGCTACACCTTC